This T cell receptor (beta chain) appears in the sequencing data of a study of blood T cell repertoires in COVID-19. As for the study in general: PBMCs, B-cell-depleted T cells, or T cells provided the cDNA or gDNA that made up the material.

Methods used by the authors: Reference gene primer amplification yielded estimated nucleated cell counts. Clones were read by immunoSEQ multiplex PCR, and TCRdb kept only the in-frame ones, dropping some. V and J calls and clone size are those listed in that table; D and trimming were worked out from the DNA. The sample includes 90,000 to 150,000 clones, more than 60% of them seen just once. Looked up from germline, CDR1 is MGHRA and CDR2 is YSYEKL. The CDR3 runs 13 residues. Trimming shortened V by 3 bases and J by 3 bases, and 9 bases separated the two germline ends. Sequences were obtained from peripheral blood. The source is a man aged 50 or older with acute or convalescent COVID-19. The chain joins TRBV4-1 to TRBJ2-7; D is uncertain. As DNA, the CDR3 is TGCGCCAGCAGCCAGGAACGGAGCTACGAGCAGTACTTC. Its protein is CASSQERSYEQYF.